The text below deals with one T cell receptor (beta chain). As yet, its antigen is unknown. The germline CDR1 and CDR2 sequences are SGHAT and FQNNGV. V shed 4 bases and J 4 bases; nucleotides not matched to a gene: 5. This CDR3 comprises 15 residues. The authors prepared the TCRbeta library with unique molecular identifiers. TCRdb redid the calling of the PCR reads with MiXCR, one entry per CDR3 protein. The sample comprises over 150,000 distinct CDR3 sequences, roughly 6.6% of which are singletons, and 5.5% rests with the top ten. This specimen belongs to a study of T-cell reconstitution after alpha-beta-depleted transplantation in children. Findings of the study overall: Day-60 TCRbeta diversity that was high in some patients was derived from surviving recipient T cells and thymic progenitors. Several hundred rapidly expanded clones from non-depleted graft cells reportedly supplied alpha-beta T cells about two months post-transplant. Newly generated T cells supplied most T-cell counts and diversity one year post-transplant.

The sample in question was PBMCs, obtained before TCRalphabeta/CD19-depleted stem cell transplant. The rearrangement links TRBV11-2 to TRBJ2-7; TRBD2 matches at 12 bases. This clonotype was sampled from a boy aged 2 to 9 with acute lymphoblastic leukemia, due to receive a stem cell transplant. DNA of the CDR3: TGTGCCAGCAGCTATGCTAGCGGGAGGGGATACGAGCAGTACTTC. Amino acids: CASSYASGRGYEQYF.